This TCR beta chain was recorded in a study of regulatory T cells in long-lasting Graves disease. Study-level points and caveats: Favored gene segments in persistent disease were TRBV28, TRBJ1-2 and TRBJ2-5.

As for time point: newly diagnosed GD, antithyroid drugs for less than 3 months. Extracted RNA from PBMCs served as the source of the TCR library. Nine milliliters of peripheral blood went into EDTA tubes. This clonotype was seen repeatedly, ten times or more. Its specificity is not known. HTBI primers from iRepertoire and Arm-PCR of CDR3 regions yielded the TCR beta libraries. TCRdb processed the multiplex PCR reads anew with MiXCR; each CDR3 protein has one entry. The sample includes about 360,000 distinct CDR3 sequences, under 20% seen only once; the top ten take 20%. The CDR3 loop spans 11 amino acids. The germline V and J ends were trimmed by 3 bases and 4 bases, with 3 bases remaining between them. Germline CDR1 and CDR2: LGHDT and YNNKEL (reference sequence). The sample was also reused in another study, on T cells in Graves' hyperthyroidism and ophthalmopathy. That investigation notes: Patients were excluded because of uncontrolled infection, other autoimmune disease, pregnancy or lactation.

The material was peripheral blood mononuclear cells (PBMCs), obtained at new diagnosis, from a patient treated with antithyroid drugs. J is TRBJ1-2 and V is TRBV3-1; no firm D call. The clonotype comes from a woman younger than 35 with Graves disease. The CDR3 protein is CASSHGYGYTF. DNA for the CDR3: TGTGCCAGCAGCCACGGCTATGGCTACACCTTC.